This T cell receptor beta chain was observed in a study of blood T cell repertoires in COVID-19. Overall study: Samples came from the United States, Italy and Spain, spanning acute and convalescent COVID-19.

Trimming shortened V by 5 bases and J by 5 bases, and 12 bases separated the two germline ends. CDR3 size: 13 residues. The germline gives CDR1 SGHAT, CDR2 FQNNGV. Clones were read by immunoSEQ multiplex PCR, and TCRdb kept only the in-frame ones, dropping some. This sample has over 200,000 clones; roughly 84% occur once, and the top ten carry under 2%. The rearrangement joins TRBV11-2 to TRBJ1-2; D might be TRBD1 (5 bases). The sequence derives from a man between 35 and 55 years old with active or convalescent COVID-19. The sequencing input was peripheral blood. CDR3 region: CASSRDSSYGYTF. CDR3 sequence (DNA): TGTGCCAGCAGCAGAGACAGTTCATATGGCTACACCTTC.